One TCR beta chain is described in this entry. The length of the CDR3 is 15 residues. Germline trimming cut 0 bases from V and 0 bases from J; bases unmatched to any gene: 5. CDR1 and CDR2 (germline): GTSNPN, SVGIG (reference sequence). This specimen belongs to a study of CD4 T cell repertoires in COVID-19. The data were produced by immunoSEQ multiplex PCR, yet TCRdb's version contains in-frame clones alone and is incomplete. The sample yields more than 20,000 clones, more than 85% seen once. The memory T cells were sequenced right after ex vivo isolation, without culture. V gene TRBV30 combines with J gene TRBJ2-7; TRBD1 aligns across 7 bases. Sequencing was performed on circulating follicular helper CD4+ T cells (cTfh) from blood, taken before the COVID-19 pandemic. The source of this sequence is a human donor who had COVID-19. CDR3 sequence (DNA): TGTGCCTGGAGTGTAGGGACAGACAGCTCCTACGAGCAGTACTTC. It specifies CAWSVGTDSSYEQYF.